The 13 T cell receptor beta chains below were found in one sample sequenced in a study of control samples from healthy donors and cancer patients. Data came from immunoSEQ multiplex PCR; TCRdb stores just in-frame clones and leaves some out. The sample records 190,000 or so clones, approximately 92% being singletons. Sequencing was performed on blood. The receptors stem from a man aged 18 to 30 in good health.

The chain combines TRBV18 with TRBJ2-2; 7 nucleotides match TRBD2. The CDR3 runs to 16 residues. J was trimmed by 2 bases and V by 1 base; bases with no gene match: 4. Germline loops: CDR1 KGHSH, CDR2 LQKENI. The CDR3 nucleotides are TGTGCCAGCTCACCACTCCGGGGGGAAAACACCGGGGAGCTGTTTTTT. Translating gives CASSPLRGENTGELFF.

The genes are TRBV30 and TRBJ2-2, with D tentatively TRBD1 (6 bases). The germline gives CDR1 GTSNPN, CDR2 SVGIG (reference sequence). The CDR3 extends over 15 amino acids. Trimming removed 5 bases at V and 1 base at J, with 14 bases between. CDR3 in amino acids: CAWSSGAGNTGELFF. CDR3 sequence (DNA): TGTGCCTGGTCTTCAGGGGCAGGGAACACCGGGGAGCTGTTTTTT.

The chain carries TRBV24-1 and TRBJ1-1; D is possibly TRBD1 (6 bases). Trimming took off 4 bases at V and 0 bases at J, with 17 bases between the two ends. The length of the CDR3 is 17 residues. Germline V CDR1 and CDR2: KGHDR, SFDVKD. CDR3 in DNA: TGTGCCACCAGTGAGTGTTCGGACAGCCTTATGAACACTGAAGCTTTCTTT. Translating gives CATSECSDSLMNTEAFF.

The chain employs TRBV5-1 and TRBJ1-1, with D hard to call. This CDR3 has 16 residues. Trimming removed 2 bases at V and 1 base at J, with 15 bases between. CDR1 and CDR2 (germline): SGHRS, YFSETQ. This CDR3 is CASSFLGSMKNTEAFF. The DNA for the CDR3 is TGCGCCAGCAGCTTCCTTGGATCGATGAAGAACACTGAAGCTTTCTTT.

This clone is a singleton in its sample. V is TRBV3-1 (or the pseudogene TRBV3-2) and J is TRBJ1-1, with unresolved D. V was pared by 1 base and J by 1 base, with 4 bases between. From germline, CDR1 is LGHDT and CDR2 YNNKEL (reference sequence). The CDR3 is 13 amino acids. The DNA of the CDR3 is TGTGCCAGCAGCCAAGTTAGGAACACTGAAGCTTTCTTT. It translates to CASSQVRNTEAFF.

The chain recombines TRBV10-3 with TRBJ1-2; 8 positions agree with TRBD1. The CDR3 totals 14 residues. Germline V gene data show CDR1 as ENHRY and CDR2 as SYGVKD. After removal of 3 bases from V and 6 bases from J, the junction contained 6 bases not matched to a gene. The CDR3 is CAISDLDREDGYTF. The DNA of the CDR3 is TGTGCCATCAGTGATCTGGACAGGGAAGATGGCTACACCTTC.

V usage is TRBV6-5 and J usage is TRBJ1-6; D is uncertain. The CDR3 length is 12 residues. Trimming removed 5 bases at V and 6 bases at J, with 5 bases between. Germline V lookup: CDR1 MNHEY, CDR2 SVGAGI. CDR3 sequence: CASSRSNSPLHF. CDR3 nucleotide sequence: TGTGCCAGCAGTCGGAGTAATTCACCCCTCCACTTT.

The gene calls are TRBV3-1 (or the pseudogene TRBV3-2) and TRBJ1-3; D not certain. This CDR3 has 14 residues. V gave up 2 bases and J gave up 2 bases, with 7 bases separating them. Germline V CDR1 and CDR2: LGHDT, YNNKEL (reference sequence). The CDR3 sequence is CASSQPGAGNTIYF. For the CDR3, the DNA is TGTGCCAGCAGCCAACCTGGGGCTGGAAACACCATATATTTT.

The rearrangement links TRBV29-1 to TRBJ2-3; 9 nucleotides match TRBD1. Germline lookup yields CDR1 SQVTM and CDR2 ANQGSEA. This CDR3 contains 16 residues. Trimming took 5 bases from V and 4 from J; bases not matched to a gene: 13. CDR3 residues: CSVPRVTGGIPDTQYF. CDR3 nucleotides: TGCAGCGTTCCTCGCGTGACAGGGGGGATACCAGATACGCAGTATTTT.

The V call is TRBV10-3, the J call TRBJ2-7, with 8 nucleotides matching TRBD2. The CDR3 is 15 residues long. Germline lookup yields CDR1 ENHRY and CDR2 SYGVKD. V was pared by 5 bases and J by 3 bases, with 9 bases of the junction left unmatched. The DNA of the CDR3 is TGTGCCATCAGTAACAGCGGGGGTTTATTCTACGAGCAGTACTTC. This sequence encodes CAISNSGGLFYEQYF.

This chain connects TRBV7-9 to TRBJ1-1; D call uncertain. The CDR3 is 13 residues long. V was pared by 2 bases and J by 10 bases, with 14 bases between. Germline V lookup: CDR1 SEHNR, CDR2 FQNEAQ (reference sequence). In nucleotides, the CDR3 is TGTGCCAGCAGCTTAAAACAGCTCTCGTCAGCTTTCTTT. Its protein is CASSLKQLSSAFF.

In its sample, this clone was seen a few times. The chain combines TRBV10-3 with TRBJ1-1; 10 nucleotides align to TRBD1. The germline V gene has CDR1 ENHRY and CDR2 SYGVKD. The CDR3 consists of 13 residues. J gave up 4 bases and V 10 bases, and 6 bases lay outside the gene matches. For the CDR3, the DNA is TGTGCCACCCGGGACAGGGGATTCACTGAAGCTTTCTTT. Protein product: CATRDRGFTEAFF.

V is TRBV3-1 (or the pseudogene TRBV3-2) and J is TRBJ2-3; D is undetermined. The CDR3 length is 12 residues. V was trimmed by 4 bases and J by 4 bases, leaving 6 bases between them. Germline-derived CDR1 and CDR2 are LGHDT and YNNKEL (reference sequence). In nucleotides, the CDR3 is TGTGCCAGCAGCCCATCTCCAGATACGCAGTATTTT. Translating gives CASSPSPDTQYF.